Listed here are 18 T cell receptor beta chains from one sample, sequenced in a study of cytomegalovirus exposure and HLA in healthy donors. It was with 60 Vbeta and 13 Jbeta primers that the PCR ran. The table came from immunoSEQ multiplex PCR; TCRdb's copy has only in-frame clones and leaves some out. The profile shows fewer than 200,000 clones, roughly 87% of them singletons. The material sequenced was PBMCs. These receptors were obtained from a boy between 2 and 10 years old in good health and CMV-seronegative.

The DNA of the CDR3 is TGTGCCAGCAGTGTGGAAGGGAGACGCTATAGCAATCAGCCCCAGCATTTT. Protein sequence: CASSVEGRRYSNQPQHF. The rearrangement uses TRBV6-1 and TRBJ1-5; D uncertain. V was cut by 4 bases and J by 0 bases, with 16 bases left in between. The CDR3 contains 17 residues. CDR1 is MNHNS and CDR2 is SASEGT in the germline V gene.

As to this clone: Sequence at one end of the junction differs from germline and may be a read error. The genes are TRBV27 and TRBJ1-4; a possible D gene is TRBD1 (5 bases). This CDR3 region has 14 residues. Germline V gene sequence: CDR1 MNHEY, CDR2 SMNVEV (reference sequence). The CDR3 DNA reads TGTGCCAGCGGTTTAACAGGAACTAATGAAAAACTGTTTTTT. It encodes CASGLTGTNEKLFF.

This clone was seen a few times. The DNA of the CDR3 is TGTGCCAGCAGTTTCCGTCCCAATCAGCCCCAGCATTTT. Encoded protein: CASSFRPNQPQHF. This sequence joins TRBV27 and TRBJ1-5; D uncertain. The CDR3 sequence is 13 residues long. V lost 3 bases to trimming and J lost 3 bases, with 6 bases between them. Germline V CDR1 and CDR2: MNHEY, SMNVEV (reference sequence).

This sequence joins TRBV30 and TRBJ2-3, with 9 bases identical to TRBD2. In germline, CDR1 is GTSNPN, CDR2 SVGIG (reference sequence). The CDR3 length is 18 residues. After removal of 4 bases from V and 1 base from J, the junction contained 15 bases not matched to a gene. DNA of the CDR3: TGTGCCTGGACCCCCGAGGCGGGAGGGCTTTGGGGCACAGATACGCAGTATTTT. Protein: CAWTPEAGGLWGTDTQYF.

This clone was seen more than once but under ten times. The chain carries TRBV19 and TRBJ2-7, with 8 bases aligning to TRBD2. V gave up 6 bases and J gave up 1 base; unmatched junction bases: 5. CDR1 LNHDA and CDR2 SQIVND come from the germline V gene (reference sequence). The CDR3 length is 14 residues. The CDR3 region is CASSQASGSYEQYF. In nucleotides, the CDR3 is TGTGCCAGTAGCCAGGCTAGCGGGTCCTACGAGCAGTACTTC.

V and J are TRBV25-1 and TRBJ2-7, with D perhaps TRBD1 (5 bases). CDR3 length equals 12 residues. Trimming removed 3 bases from V and 11 bases from J, with 14 bases in between. Germline CDR1 and CDR2: MGHDK and SYGVNS. The CDR3 protein is CASSDRQPNEYF. CDR3 bases: TGTGCCAGCAGTGACCGACAGCCAAACGAGTACTTC.

V is TRBV5-1 and J is TRBJ2-3; D gene uncertain. The CDR3 has 18 residues. Germline CDR1 and CDR2: SGHRS and YFSETQ. V lost 5 bases and J lost 4, with 26 bases in between. In nucleotides, the CDR3 is TGCGCCAGCAGGCGACCACCCAACAGAACAGTTTATGCAGATACGCAGTATTTT. This encodes CASRRPPNRTVYADTQYF.

The count of this clone is one. This chain connects TRBV7-3 to TRBJ2-2; no firm D call. Germline CDR1 SGHTA, CDR2 FQGTGA. The ends were cut back, 1 base at V and 8 bases at J, with 5 bases in the middle. The CDR3 consists of 12 residues. DNA of the CDR3: TGTGCCAGCAGCTTAAATGAGGGGGAGCTGTTTTTT. Translated, it gives CASSLNEGELFF. Based on the CDR3 plus reference TRBV7-3 and TRBJ2-2, the full variable domain is GAGVSQTPSNKVTEKGKYVELRCDPISGHTALYWYRQSLGQGPEFLIYFQGTGAADDSGLPNDRFFAVRPEGSVSTLKIQRTERGDSAVYLCASSLNEGELFFGEGSRLTVL.

There are a few counts of this clone. V gene TRBV4-1 combines with J gene TRBJ1-1, with a tentative D call TRBD1 (5 bases). Germline CDR1 MGHRA, CDR2 YSYEKL. V lost 3 bases and J 4 bases, leaving 9 bases between the germline ends. The CDR3 has 13 amino acids. The CDR3 reads CASSQRRATEAFF. CDR3 DNA sequence: TGCGCCAGCAGCCAGCGCAGGGCCACTGAAGCTTTCTTT.

This chain joins TRBV27 and TRBJ1-5; D is ambiguous. V was clipped by 4 bases and J by 0 bases, with 4 bases between them. This CDR3 contains 13 residues. The germline gives CDR1 MNHEY, CDR2 SMNVEV (reference sequence). The CDR3 nucleotides are TGTGCCAGCAGTTACGGTAGCAATCAGCCCCAGCATTTT. It codes for CASSYGSNQPQHF.

This chain connects TRBV2 to TRBJ2-7; a possible D gene is TRBD2 (5 bases). The CDR3 length is 13 residues. CDR1 SNHLY and CDR2 FYNNEI come from the germline V gene. The V end was cut by 7 bases, the J end by 6 bases, with 16 bases between. CDR3 protein: CASKEEPVGEQYF. The CDR3 nucleotides read TGTGCCAGCAAGGAGGAGCCGGTTGGCGAGCAGTACTTC.

The rearrangement uses TRBV6-1 and TRBJ2-7, with 7 bases matching TRBD1. Per the germline V gene, CDR1 is MNHNS and CDR2 is SASEGT. This CDR3 has 13 residues. The V segment lost 5 bases and the J segment 6 bases; nucleotides outside the gene matches: 7. The CDR3 sequence is CASSLQGQSEQYF. The CDR3 nucleotides read TGTGCCAGCAGTTTACAGGGACAGAGCGAGCAGTACTTC.

This clone was seen a single time. This rearrangement joins TRBV4-1 to TRBJ1-1, with D maybe TRBD1 (5 bases). Per the germline V gene, CDR1 is MGHRA and CDR2 is YSYEKL. CDR3 length equals 16 residues. The V end was cut by 0 bases, the J end by 1 base, with 12 bases between. The CDR3 sequence: CASSQELLRANTEAFF. CDR3 sequence (DNA): TGCGCCAGCAGCCAAGAACTCCTCAGGGCGAACACTGAAGCTTTCTTT.

The CDR3 sequence: CASSPTTRQGEIYGYTF. DNA of the CDR3: TGTGCCAGCAGCCCCACAACCCGACAGGGGGAAATCTATGGCTACACCTTC. The chain combines TRBV7-3 with TRBJ1-2, with TRBD1 matching over 9 bases. Germline trimming cut 5 bases from V and 4 bases from J; bases unmatched to any gene: 14. The CDR3 totals 17 residues. Germline V lookup: CDR1 SGHTA, CDR2 FQGTGA.

The rearrangement links TRBV29-1 to TRBJ2-6; no firm D call. This CDR3 is 15 amino acids long. The germline CDR1 and CDR2 sequences are SQVTM and ANQGSEA. Trimming cost V 6 bases and J 0 bases, with 12 bases left between them. CDR3 in DNA: TGCAGCGTATGGCTATGGAGCTCTGGGGCCAACGTCCTGACTTTC. It yields the protein CSVWLWSSGANVLTF.

There are a few counts of this clone. In DNA form, the CDR3 reads TGTGCCAGCAGTTACTACGTTGGGGGGGTCGACACTGAAGCTTTCTTT. Translating gives CASSYYVGGVDTEAFF. This chain uses TRBV6-5 with TRBJ1-1; possible D gene TRBD1, 5 bases. Germline CDR1 reads MNHEY; CDR2 reads SVGAGI. The CDR3 runs 16 residues. Trimming removed 1 base from V and 3 bases from J, with 15 bases in between.

The rearrangement uses TRBV18 and TRBJ2-7, with TRBD2 matching 11 bases. With 3 bases clipped from V and 4 bases from J, the junction kept 5 bases outside the gene matches. The CDR3 is 15 amino acids. Germline V gene sequence: CDR1 KGHSH, CDR2 LQKENI. CDR3 protein: CASSPSGTSGYEQYF. The CDR3 region has the DNA TGTGCCAGCTCACCTTCCGGGACTAGCGGATACGAGCAGTACTTC.

The CDR3: CASSVTGGLGYGYTF. CDR3 in DNA: TGCGCCAGCAGCGTCACAGGGGGCTTGGGCTATGGCTACACCTTC. The V and J genes are TRBV5-1 and TRBJ1-2; 9 bases match TRBD1. Trimming took 4 bases from V and 4 from J; bases not matched to a gene: 8. Germline CDR1 and CDR2: SGHRS and YFSETQ. CDR3 length: 15 amino acids. The entire variable domain, with the rest obtained from reference TRBV5-1 and TRBJ1-2, is as follows: KAGVTQTPRYLIKTRGQQVTLSCSPISGHRSVSWYQQTPGQGLQFLFEYFSETQRNKGNFPGRFSGRQFSNSRSEMNVSTLELGDSALYLCASSVTGGLGYGYTFGSGTRLTVV.